The clone carrying this T cell receptor beta chain occurred many times. Its antigen is undetermined. The data were taken from a study of T-cell memory formation after mild COVID-19. Findings and caveats of the study: Several responding clones turned up in pre-infection memory, indicating that cross-reactive memory may have taken part. Whether day 37 second-wave clones are SARS-CoV-2-specific was not confirmed. A balance of CD4 and CD8 characterized clones contracting day 15 to 85, whereas later expanders leaned CD4+.

Trimming stripped 0 bases from V and 1 base from J, with 7 bases between. CDR3 length: 14 amino acids. Germline CDR1 reads SGHRS; CDR2 reads YFSETQ. 5'RACE primed from the constant segment yielded TCR alpha and TCR beta cDNA libraries bearing sample barcodes and UMIs. TCRdb reprocessed the 5' RACE reads with MiXCR, giving one entry per CDR3 protein. The sample holds about 360,000 distinct CDR3 sequences, over 13% seen once. The sequencing sample was made of PBMCs or a T cell subset sorted from them (not recorded which). This sequence originates from a man aged 18 to 29 who had mild COVID-19 (a few samples of this study predate the infection). Cell type and time point are not known. The chain links TRBV5-1 to TRBJ1-1; D uncertain. This CDR3 reads CASSLGGRNTEAFF. DNA for the CDR3: TGCGCCAGCAGCTTGGGAGGGAGGAACACTGAAGCTTTCTTT.